These 11 T cell receptor beta chains came from one sample sequenced in a study of T cells in women clearing cervical HPV infection. Clones were read by immunoSEQ multiplex PCR, and TCRdb kept only the in-frame ones, dropping some. Its listing shows around 39,000 clones. Material: blood buffy coat. These receptors all stem from a woman aged 18 to 69 with a cervical HPV16 infection that either progressed to CIN3+ or cleared (not recorded which).

About this clone: Read sequence stops 3 residues before the CDR3 end, and the germline J gene provides the missing end. The chain couples TRBV20-1 to TRBJ2-3; tentative D call: TRBD1 (6 bases). Per germline, CDR1 DFQATT and CDR2 SNEGSKA (reference sequence). V lost 1 base and J lost 5, with 28 bases in between. CDR3 length equals 19 residues. The CDR3: CSARVIGGKRTREGDTQYF. The sequenced part of the CDR3 DNA is TGCAGTGCTAGAGTAATAGGGGGAAAAAGGACGAGGGAAGGAGATACG.

Note on this clone: Read coverage stops 3 residues before the CDR3 terminus; the germline J gene supplies the remainder. J is TRBJ2-7 and V is TRBV18; 9 bases fit TRBD2. After removal of 6 bases from V and 6 bases from J, the junction contained 9 bases not matched to a gene. Germline loops: CDR1 KGHSH, CDR2 LQKENI. This CDR3 spans 14 amino acids. CDR3 DNA, as far as it was read: TGTGCCAGCTCCCCTGCGGGGGGGGCTGGCGAG. Its protein is CASSPAGGAGE. The CDR3 in full is CASSPAGGAGEQYF. Together with reference TRBV18 and TRBJ2-7, the CDR3 gives the full variable domain: NAGVMQNPRHLVRRRGQEARLRCSPMKGHSHVYWYRQLPEEGLKFMVYLQKENIIDESGMPKERFSAEFPKEGPSILRIQQVVRGDSAAYFCASSPAGGAGEQYFGPGTRLTVT.

Comments on this clone: From the germline J gene comes the end of the CDR3, since the read stops 3 residues before it. The chain employs TRBV2 and TRBJ2-4, with 9 bases lining up with TRBD1. The CDR3 totals 13 residues. The V gene's germline CDR1 is SNHLY and CDR2 FYNNEI. CDR3 residues: CASSQQGAYGQYF. The part of the CDR3 DNA that was read is TGTGCCAGCAGCCAACAGGGGGCCTATGGT.

In the case of this clone: The read is 3 residues too short to cover the CDR3 end, so that end is filled in from the germline J gene. The rearrangement joins TRBV2 to TRBJ2-7, with 7 bases lining up with TRBD2. Looked up from germline, CDR1 is SNHLY and CDR2 is FYNNEI. V lost 8 bases to trimming and J lost 3 bases; unmatched junction nucleotides: 10. The length of the CDR3 is 14 residues. The CDR3 protein is CASVSAAGSYEQYF. Incomplete CDR3 DNA: TGTGCCAGCGTTAGTGCAGCGGGGAGCTACGAG.

With respect to this clone: The read finishes 3 residues shy of the CDR3 end, and the germline J gene is used to complete it. The chain links TRBV30 to TRBJ2-5, with 7 bases identical to TRBD1. This CDR3 comprises 12 residues. Germline CDR1 GTSNPN, CDR2 SVGIG (reference sequence). J gave up 4 bases and V 3 bases, and 2 bases lay outside the gene matches. CDR3 protein: CAWSRQGETQYF. The part of the CDR3 DNA that was read is TGTGCCTGGAGCAGACAGGGAGAGACC. The whole variable domain, filled in from reference TRBV30 and TRBJ2-5, reads SQTIHQWPATLVQPVGSPLSLECTVEGTSNPNLYWYRQAAGRGLQLLFYSVGIGQISSEVPQNLSASRPQDRQFILSSKKLLLSDSGFYLCAWSRQGETQYFGPGTRLLVL.

Incomplete CDR3 DNA: TGTGCCAGCACCCGTGTCGGTACAGATACG. Protein: CASTRVGTDT. The CDR3, in full, reads CASTRVGTDTQYF. The chain links TRBV7-9 to TRBJ2-3, with D unclear. The CDR3 goes on 3 residues after the read ends, and that part is filled in from the germline J gene. The germline V gene has CDR1 SEHNR and CDR2 FQNEAQ (reference sequence). V was shortened by 7 bases and J by 3 bases, with 11 bases between the two germline ends. This CDR3 spans 13 amino acids.

As to this clone: The read halts 3 residues ahead of the CDR3 end, with the missing end drawn from the germline J gene. V is TRBV9 and J is TRBJ2-3; 7 bases are shared with TRBD2. V shed 0 bases, J shed 1 base, and the junction held 8 bases outside the gene matches. The CDR3 extends over 17 amino acids. Looked up from germline, CDR1 is SGDLS and CDR2 is YYNGEE. The CDR3 DNA, read in part, is TGTGCCAGCAGCGTAGAAGAGACTAGCTTTGGCACAGATACG. Translation gives CASSVEETSFGTDT. The whole CDR3 sequence reads CASSVEETSFGTDTQYF.

The sequenced CDR3 bases are TGTGCCAGCAGGGCACTAGCGGGATGGAATGAG. This translates into CASRALAGWNE. The CDR3 in full is CASRALAGWNEQFF. V usage is TRBV6-2 or TRBV6-3 and J usage is TRBJ2-1; 10 bases agree with TRBD2. The read terminates 3 residues before the CDR3 end, so the remaining end is supplied by the germline J gene. Trimming cost V 6 bases and J 7 bases; bases outside gene matches: 6. Germline assignment: CDR1 MNHEY and CDR2 SVGEGT. The CDR3 totals 14 residues.

On this clone: The read terminates 3 residues before the CDR3 end, so the remaining end is supplied by the germline J gene. The chain recombines TRBV6-2 or TRBV6-3 with TRBJ1-1; no reliable D call. Germline assignment: CDR1 MNHEY and CDR2 SVGEGT. The CDR3 has 14 amino acids. Trimming removed 5 bases at V and 5 bases at J, with 15 bases between. The covered CDR3 bases are TGTGCCAGCAGTCCGGTGGAGGGTGGAACTGAA. It specifies CASSPVEGGTE. The entire CDR3 is CASSPVEGGTEAFF.

Worth noting for this clone: The DNA ends 3 residues before the CDR3 does, and the rest of the CDR3 is filled in from the germline J gene. The chain couples TRBV28 to TRBJ2-1; D may be TRBD2 (6 bases). The CDR3 extends over 15 amino acids. V was cut by 3 bases and J by 3 bases, with 12 bases left in between. Germline V lookup: CDR1 MDHEN, CDR2 SYDVKM. CDR3 residues: CASSFLVAVYNEQFF. The sequenced CDR3 bases are TGTGCCAGCAGTTTCCTTGTAGCGGTCTACAATGAG.

Worth noting for this clone: The missing CDR3 end, 3 residues past where the read stops, is filled in from the germline J gene. V and J are TRBV2 and TRBJ2-3; possibly TRBD1 for D (5 bases). CDR3 length equals 14 residues. Trimming stripped 7 bases from V and 7 bases from J, with 18 bases between. CDR1 is SNHLY, CDR2 FYNNEI, per germline. Partial CDR3 DNA: TGTGCCAGCACCGAAGGGGTGGTCGTGAATACG. It codes for CASTEGVVVNT. In full, the CDR3 is CASTEGVVVNTQYF.